This T cell receptor beta chain was found in a study of shared clonotypes between healthy human individuals. Notes on the study in general: Despite large depth, sorted-subset datasets appeared incompletely sequenced.

Sorted-subset replicate PCRs used around 0.2 ug DNA, approximately 30,000 T cell genomes. TCRdb's copy holds only in-frame clones and misses some; the assay was immunoSEQ multiplex PCR. The sample includes roughly 770,000 clones, approximately 97% seen only once; the top ten take about 0.22%. CD45RO-negative, CCR7-positively selected cells formed the naive CD8 fraction, excluding terminally differentiated effector memory CD45RA+ cells. The germline CDR1 and CDR2 sequences are SGHVS and FQNEAQ. The CDR3 covers 16 residues. The V gene lost 5 bases and the J gene lost 0 bases, with 14 bases spanning the gap. On this clone itself: Its specificity is not known.

This clonotype was obtained from a man aged 25 to 45 in good health. The chain employs TRBV7-8 and TRBJ2-1; D may be TRBD1 (5 bases). Material: naive CD8+ T cells sorted from blood. CDR3 amino acids: CASSLRGSSSYNEQFF. For the CDR3, the DNA is TGTGCCAGCAGCCTTAGGGGCTCGAGCTCCTACAATGAGCAGTTCTTC.